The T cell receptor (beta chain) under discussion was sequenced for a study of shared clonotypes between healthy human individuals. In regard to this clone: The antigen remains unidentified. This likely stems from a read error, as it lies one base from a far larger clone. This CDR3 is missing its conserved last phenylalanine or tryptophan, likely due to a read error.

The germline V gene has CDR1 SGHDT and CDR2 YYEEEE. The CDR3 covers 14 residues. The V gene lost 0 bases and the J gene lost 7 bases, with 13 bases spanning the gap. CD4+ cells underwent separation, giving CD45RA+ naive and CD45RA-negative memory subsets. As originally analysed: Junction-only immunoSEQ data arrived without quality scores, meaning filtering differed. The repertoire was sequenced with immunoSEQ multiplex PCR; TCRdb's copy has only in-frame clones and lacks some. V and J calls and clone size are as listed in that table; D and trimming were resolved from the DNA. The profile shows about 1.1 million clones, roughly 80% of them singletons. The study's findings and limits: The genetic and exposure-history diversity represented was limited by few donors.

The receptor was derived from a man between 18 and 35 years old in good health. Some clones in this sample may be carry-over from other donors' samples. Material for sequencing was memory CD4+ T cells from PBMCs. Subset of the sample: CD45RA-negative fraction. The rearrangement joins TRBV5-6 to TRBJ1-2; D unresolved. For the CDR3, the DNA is TGTGCCAGCAGCTTGGGCCCGGGTTGGAGTGGCTACACCCTC. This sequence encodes CASSLGPGWSGYTL.